What follows are 23 T cell receptor beta chains derived from one specimen sequenced in a study of blood T cells in healthy people across ages. With a J-beta primer mix and a sample-barcoded 5' primer, a second PCR ran 7 to 11 cycles. MiXCR, applied by TCRdb to the 5' RACE reads, yields one record per CDR3 protein. The data hold roughly 1,300,000 distinct CDR3 sequences, with almost 60% observed a single time. The sample taken for sequencing was blood. These receptors were collected from a man between 18 and 29 years old in good health.

This chain uses TRBV5-1 with TRBJ2-5, with 7 bases lining up with TRBD1. Germline-derived CDR1 and CDR2 are SGHRS and YFSETQ. This CDR3 spans 14 amino acids. V shed 4 bases, J shed 3 bases, and the junction held 6 bases outside the gene matches. The CDR3 sequence is CASSTGTDKETQYF. CDR3 bases: TGCGCCAGCAGCACCGGGACAGACAAAGAGACCCAGTACTTC.

V is TRBV2 and J is TRBJ2-7, with D unresolved. The V gene's germline CDR1 is SNHLY and CDR2 FYNNEI. This CDR3 region has 11 residues. V was clipped by 2 bases and J by 4 bases, with 3 bases between them. The CDR3 sequence: CASSEWYEQYF. CDR3 coding DNA: TGTGCCAGCAGTGAATGGTACGAGCAGTACTTC.

V usage is TRBV2 and J usage is TRBJ1-2; tentative D call: TRBD1 (5 bases). Trimming shortened V by 0 bases and J by 6 bases, and 23 bases separated the two germline ends. This CDR3 is built from 18 residues. Germline assignment: CDR1 SNHLY and CDR2 FYNNEI. CDR3 in amino acids: CASSEAPGTGGVVHGYTF. The CDR3 DNA reads as TGTGCCAGCAGTGAAGCCCCCGGGACGGGCGGGGTAGTTCATGGCTACACCTTC.

The genes are TRBV4-2 and TRBJ2-3; tentatively, D is TRBD2 (5 bases). Trimming took 6 bases from V and 3 from J, leaving 16 bases between them. The CDR3 length is 15 residues. Germline V gene data show CDR1 as LGHNA and CDR2 as YNFKEQ. CDR3 coding DNA: TGTGCCAGCAGACCCTCGAGGTGGGAGACAGATACGCAGTATTTT. This encodes CASRPSRWETDTQYF.

This clonotype was detected only once. V gene TRBV7-2 combines with J gene TRBJ2-3; D is undetermined. This CDR3 is 14 amino acids long. V gave up 5 bases and J gave up 3 bases, with 12 bases separating them. CDR1 and CDR2 from the germline V gene are SGHTA and FQGNSA. The CDR3, as DNA: TGTGCCAGCAGCCGATCCATTGGGACAGATACGCAGTATTTT. It codes for CASSRSIGTDTQYF. Full variable domain (outside the CDR3, taken from reference TRBV7-2 and TRBJ2-3): GAGVSQSPSNKVTEKGKDVELRCDPISGHTALYWYRQSLGQGLEFLIYFQGNSAPDKSGLPSDRFSAERTGGSVSTLTIQRTQQEDSAVYLCASSRSIGTDTQYFGPGTRLTVL.

J is TRBJ1-1 and V is TRBV7-2; D call uncertain. Per germline, CDR1 SGHTA and CDR2 FQGNSA. V was shortened by 2 bases and J by 3 bases, with 13 bases between the two germline ends. The CDR3 covers 15 residues. Here the CDR3 DNA reads TGTGCCAGCAGCTTAAAGGCCTACTTGGACACTGAAGCTTTCTTT. This gives the protein CASSLKAYLDTEAFF.

The chain has TRBV29-1 and TRBJ2-2; 7 nucleotides line up with TRBD1. The CDR3 has 15 residues. CDR1 is SQVTM and CDR2 is ANQGSEA in the germline V gene. V trimming: 6 bases; J trimming: 0 bases; junction bases outside the gene matches: 7. In DNA, the CDR3 is TGCAGCGTAAAGACCGGGACAGCGAACACCGGGGAGCTGTTTTTT. It translates to CSVKTGTANTGELFF.

The J gene is TRBJ2-7, the V gene TRBV11-2, with TRBD1 identical over 9 bases. CDR3 length: 16 amino acids. The V gene end was trimmed by 5 bases and the J gene end by 0 bases; junction bases not matched to a gene: 8. Germline assignment: CDR1 SGHAT and CDR2 FQNNGV. The CDR3, as DNA: TGTGCCAGCAGCGATCGGACAGGGGCCGCCTCCTACGAGCAGTACTTC. This sequence encodes CASSDRTGAASYEQYF.

The V gene is TRBV29-1, the J gene TRBJ1-1; 7 bases map to TRBD1. This CDR3 region has 15 residues. Looked up from germline, CDR1 is SQVTM and CDR2 is ANQGSEA. Trimming at V came to 2 bases and at J to 4 bases, leaving 10 bases not matched to a gene. CDR3 in amino acids: CSVERQGSWGTEAFF. DNA for the CDR3: TGCAGCGTTGAAAGACAGGGAAGTTGGGGCACTGAAGCTTTCTTT.

This clonotype turned up a few times. The genes are TRBV20-1 and TRBJ2-3; no firm D call. The CDR3 extends over 11 amino acids. Trimming removed 6 bases at V and 4 bases at J, with 8 bases between. Germline loops: CDR1 DFQATT, CDR2 SNEGSKA (reference sequence). CDR3 DNA sequence: TGCAGTGCCCCCTTGGCAGATACGCAGTATTTT. Translation: CSAPLADTQYF.

V is TRBV29-1 and J is TRBJ1-1; D not certain. The CDR3 is made up of 14 amino acids. From germline, CDR1 is SQVTM and CDR2 ANQGSEA. V shed 5 bases and J shed 1 base, with 14 bases lying between them. The CDR3: CSVSPKHSNTEAFF. The CDR3 DNA sequence: TGCAGCGTTTCCCCGAAACACTCGAACACTGAAGCTTTCTTT.

The chain links TRBV25-1 to TRBJ2-4; a weak D match, TRBD1 (6 bases). The tail of the sequence fits TRBJ2-5 better, so the J call may be wrong. Germline values: CDR1 MGHDK, CDR2 SYGVNS. The CDR3 runs 17 residues. The chain's CDR3 is CASSAQPRQDAEETQYF. In DNA, the CDR3 is TGTGCCAGCAGCGCACAGCCCCGACAGGATGCCGAAGAGACCCAGTACTTC.

The table lists this clonotype with a few counts. The chain recombines TRBV6-5 with TRBJ1-5; TRBD1 matches 8 bases. The CDR3 spans 14 residues. The germline CDR1 and CDR2 sequences are MNHEY and SVGAGI. V dropped 6 bases and J dropped 6; count of bases not matched to a gene: 7. DNA for the CDR3: TGTGCCAGCAGCCCAGGGGGCGCGGGTCAGCCCCAGCATTTT. It yields the protein CASSPGGAGQPQHF.

The J gene is TRBJ2-1, the V gene TRBV11-2; D is possibly TRBD1 (6 bases). Germline V gene sequence: CDR1 SGHAT, CDR2 FQNNGV. This CDR3 has 15 residues. V was cut by 5 bases and J by 6 bases, with 17 bases left in between. CDR3: CASSQGTGSGNEQFF. CDR3 bases: TGTGCCAGCAGCCAGGGGACGGGATCGGGCAATGAGCAGTTCTTC.

The chain recombines TRBV12-3 or TRBV12-4 with TRBJ2-5; no firm D call. This CDR3 spans 17 amino acids. V lost 5 bases and J 1 base, leaving 20 bases between the germline ends. CDR3 amino acids: CASSPRTSMELQETQYF. In DNA form, the CDR3 reads TGTGCCAGCAGTCCCCGGACCTCGATGGAGCTCCAAGAGACCCAGTACTTC.

The rearrangement links TRBV5-1 to TRBJ2-1; tentative D call: TRBD2 (5 bases). Trimming stripped 6 bases from V and 5 bases from J, with 18 bases between. CDR1 and CDR2 (germline): SGHRS, YFSETQ. The CDR3 spans 15 residues. In nucleotides, the CDR3 is TGCGCCAGCAAGCGTAACGGGGAGCCGAACAATGAGCAGTTCTTC. Its translation is CASKRNGEPNNEQFF. Full variable domain (missing parts from reference TRBV5-1 and TRBJ2-1): KAGVTQTPRYLIKTRGQQVTLSCSPISGHRSVSWYQQTPGQGLQFLFEYFSETQRNKGNFPGRFSGRQFSNSRSEMNVSTLELGDSALYLCASKRNGEPNNEQFFGPGTRLTVL.

V and J are TRBV20-1 and TRBJ2-1; 7 nucleotides match TRBD2. The CDR3 loop spans 13 amino acids. In germline, CDR1 is DFQATT, CDR2 SNEGSKA (reference sequence). The J segment lost 10 bases and the V segment lost 0 bases, leaving 6 bases of the junction unmatched. The CDR3 bases are TGCAGTGCTAGAGATGGGACTACTAACGAGCAGTTCTTC. This sequence encodes CSARDGTTNEQFF.

As DNA, the CDR3 is TGCAGTGCTAGGGGGGGGAACATTCAGTACTTC. Amino acids: CSARGGNIQYF. The rearrangement joins TRBV20-1 to TRBJ2-7; 7 bases align to TRBD2. The assigned J gene may be wrong: the sequence end matches TRBJ2-4 better. The CDR3 spans 11 residues. In germline, CDR1 is DFQATT, CDR2 SNEGSKA (reference sequence).

V and J are TRBV20-1 and TRBJ1-5; 8 bases match TRBD1. V lost 5 bases to trimming and J lost 4 bases; unmatched junction nucleotides: 4. The CDR3 length is 13 residues. In germline, CDR1 is DFQATT, CDR2 SNEGSKA (reference sequence). The CDR3 DNA reads TGCAGTGCTGCCACAGGGGGAAATCAGCCCCAGCATTTT. Its protein is CSAATGGNQPQHF.

This sequence joins TRBV7-2 and TRBJ2-3; D is undetermined. Germline CDR1 and CDR2: SGHTA and FQGNSA. The germline V and J ends were trimmed by 2 bases and 7 bases, with 7 bases remaining between them. The CDR3 contains 12 residues. The CDR3, as DNA: TGTGCCAGCAGCTTACCGGGTTATACGCAGTATTTT. Translated, it gives CASSLPGYTQYF.

This clonotype was observed a handful of times. One junction end disagrees with the germline gene, perhaps due to a read error. V usage is TRBV20-1 and J usage is TRBJ1-2; 8 positions agree with TRBD1. The V gene's germline CDR1 is DFQATT and CDR2 SNEGSKA (reference sequence). CDR3 length equals 16 residues. The CDR3: CSARDYWTGSLYRYTF. DNA for the CDR3: TGCAGTGCTAGAGATTACTGGACAGGGTCCCTCTATCGCTACACCTTC.

The chain is built from TRBV4-1 and TRBJ1-2; no clear D. The V end was cut by 1 base, the J end by 2 bases, with 11 bases between. The CDR3 contains 15 residues. Per the germline V gene, CDR1 is MGHRA and CDR2 is YSYEKL. The CDR3 sequence: CASSQGVIGNYGYTF. Written as DNA, the CDR3 is TGCGCCAGCAGCCAAGGGGTCATTGGGAACTATGGCTACACCTTC.

J is TRBJ2-1 and V is TRBV20-1; tentatively, D is TRBD1 (6 bases). The germline gives CDR1 DFQATT, CDR2 SNEGSKA (reference sequence). The CDR3 sequence is 13 residues long. V gave up 0 bases and J gave up 7 bases, with 10 bases separating them. The CDR3 is CSARDTGKNEQFF. In DNA form, the CDR3 reads TGCAGTGCTAGAGATACAGGGAAGAATGAGCAGTTCTTC.